The rows below give T cell receptor beta chains drawn from one sample of a study of cytomegalovirus exposure and HLA in healthy donors. The assay was immunoSEQ multiplex PCR, and TCRdb's table has in-frame clones only and misses some. The sample has around 150,000 clones; around 83% are singletons. The sample comprised PBMCs. The receptors here all came from a man aged 50 or older in good health and CMV-seropositive. Both conserved end residues are part of each CDR3. A D gene is named only where the DNA matches it firmly. Where a row states a size, it is once, few, many or the class of an expanded clone; other rows omit it.

V,length,D,size,J,CDR3,DNA
TRBV23-1,15,.,.,TRBJ2-2,CASSQRGAGTGELFF,TGCGCCAGCAGTCAAAGAGGGGCGGGGACCGGGGAGCTGTTTTTT
TRBV25-1,13,.,.,TRBJ2-3,CASSEFGGVTQYF,TGTGCCAGCAGTGAATTCGGTGGTGTTACGCAGTATTTT
TRBV10-2,15,TRBD2,.,TRBJ2-7,CASSEGLAGVPEQYF,TGCGCCAGCAGTGAAGGATTAGCGGGAGTACCCGAGCAGTACTTC
TRBV6-5,14,TRBD1,few,TRBJ1-6,CASSLYDRVPPLHF,TGTGCCAGCAGCCTATACGACAGGGTTCCACCCCTCCACTTT
TRBV6-5,13,TRBD1,.,TRBJ2-3,CASSTGVADTQYF,TGTGCCAGCAGTACAGGGGTTGCAGATACGCAGTATTTT
TRBV30,13,TRBD2,.,TRBJ2-1,CAWSGAGDNEQFF,TGTGCCTGGAGTGGAGCGGGGGACAATGAGCAGTTCTTC
TRBV18,15,TRBD1,.,TRBJ1-1,CASSPRQGQGTEAFF,TGTGCCAGCTCACCACGACAGGGACAGGGCACTGAAGCTTTCTTT
TRBV10-3,14,.,few,TRBJ1-6,CAISESHGVSPLHF,TGTGCCATCAGTGAGTCGCACGGGGTTTCACCCCTCCACTTT
TRBV7-2,15,TRBD1,.,TRBJ2-1,CASSLEQGPYNEQFF,TGTGCCAGCAGCTTAGAACAGGGGCCCTACAATGAGCAGTTCTTC
TRBV6-1,15,TRBD1,.,TRBJ2-5,CASSVELGGYETQYF,TGTGCCAGCAGTGTGGAGTTAGGGGGCTACGAGACCCAGTACTTC
TRBV6-4,14,.,once,TRBJ2-7,CASRIDGGTYEQYF,TGTGCCAGCAGAATCGACGGAGGCACCTACGAGCAGTACTTC